The 27 T cell receptor beta chains given below trace back to one sample, sequenced in a study of human T cells and chemical hapten exposure. The time point: pre-sensitization, week 0. Documented treatment: therapeutic diphenylcyclopropenone sensitization with weekly scalp DPC. TCRdb fed the RACE reads into MiXCR, producing one record per CDR3 protein. The repertoire holds about 250,000 distinct CDR3 sequences, with approximately 7.5% as singletons. This specimen was whole blood, taken in connection with sensitization to the hapten diphenylcyclopropenone (DPC). These receptors all stem from a man between 18 and 29 years old with alopecia areata. Some clones in this sample may be carry-over from other donors' samples.

The rearrangement joins TRBV28 to TRBJ2-3; possibly TRBD2 for D (5 bases). The CDR3 has 13 residues. Deletions cut 3 bases from V and 5 bases from J, with 9 bases between. CDR1 is MDHEN, CDR2 SYDVKM, per germline. This CDR3 reads CASSFGIKDTQYF. In nucleotides, the CDR3 is TGTGCCAGCAGTTTCGGGATTAAAGATACGCAGTATTTT.

The rearrangement joins TRBV15 to TRBJ2-1, with 9 bases that match TRBD1. With V trimmed by 2 bases and J by 5 bases, 7 bases remained unmatched. The CDR3 length is 16 residues. Per germline, CDR1 LNHNV and CDR2 YYDKDF (reference sequence). CDR3 loop: CATSRLTGGRNNEQFF. CDR3 in DNA: TGTGCCACCAGCAGACTTACAGGGGGCAGAAACAATGAGCAGTTCTTC.

The table lists this clonotype with a few counts. V and J are TRBV6-2 or TRBV6-3 and TRBJ1-2, with 7 bases matching TRBD1. V trimming: 5 bases; J trimming: 8 bases; junction bases outside the gene matches: 14. Germline CDR1 is MNHEY and CDR2 is SVGEGT. This CDR3 contains 15 residues. The CDR3 region has the DNA TGTGCCAGCAGTGGGAACAGGGGCCCTCGCCTAGGCTACACCTTC. Its protein is CASSGNRGPRLGYTF.

V gene TRBV5-1 combines with J gene TRBJ2-7; weak D call: TRBD2 (5 bases). The V gene's germline CDR1 is SGHRS and CDR2 YFSETQ. The CDR3 is 14 residues long. V lost 1 base, J lost 3 bases, and 11 bases lay in between. The CDR3 region is CASSLRGPRYEQYF. Here the CDR3 DNA reads TGCGCCAGCAGCTTGCGCGGGCCTCGCTACGAGCAGTACTTC.

The chain recombines TRBV20-1 with TRBJ1-6, with 8 positions matching TRBD1. After removal of 2 bases from V and 10 bases from J, the junction contained 10 bases not matched to a gene. Looked up from germline, CDR1 is DFQATT and CDR2 is SNEGSKA (reference sequence). This CDR3 is built from 15 residues. The CDR3 DNA reads TGCAGTGCTAGATACGGGACAGGAAGAGACTCACCCCTCCACTTT. Its translation is CSARYGTGRDSPLHF.

This clonotype has more than one count but fewer than ten. CDR3 loop: CASSFPTDNEQFF. The DNA of the CDR3 is TGTGCCAGCAGCTTCCCCACCGACAATGAGCAGTTCTTC. The V and J genes are TRBV11-2 and TRBJ2-1; the D is unclear. The germline gives CDR1 SGHAT, CDR2 FQNNGV. The CDR3 sequence is 13 residues long. Trimming removed 3 bases at V and 5 bases at J, with 8 bases between.

J is TRBJ1-1 and V is TRBV12-3 or TRBV12-4; D gene uncertain. V lost 4 bases and J lost 3, with 9 bases in between. The CDR3 totals 13 residues. In nucleotides, the CDR3 is TGTGCCAGCAGTTCAATCGGGGACACTGAAGCTTTCTTT. Residues: CASSSIGDTEAFF.

This clonotype was detected ten times or more. The rearrangement links TRBV5-1 to TRBJ2-7; D is unclear. CDR3 size: 13 residues. Germline V CDR1 and CDR2: SGHRS, YFSETQ. Trimming pared 6 bases from V and 5 bases from J, leaving 15 bases between. The CDR3 sequence is CASKEVRKDEQYF. CDR3 in DNA: TGCGCCAGCAAAGAGGTCAGGAAGGACGAGCAGTACTTC.

The chain links TRBV6-5 to TRBJ1-3; TRBD1 agrees at 7 bases. The trim removed 2 bases at V and 0 bases at J, leaving 4 bases unmatched. The CDR3 extends over 16 amino acids. Per germline, CDR1 MNHEY and CDR2 SVGAGI. As DNA, the CDR3 is TGTGCCAGCAGTTACGGGACAGCCTACTCTGGAAACACCATATATTTT. Translating it yields CASSYGTAYSGNTIYF.

The chain links TRBV27 to TRBJ2-7, with D maybe TRBD2 (6 bases). Germline V gene lookup returns CDR1 MNHEY and CDR2 SMNVEV (reference sequence). Trimming cost V 4 bases and J 4 bases, with 11 bases left between them. CDR3 size: 13 residues. The CDR3 coding sequence is TGTGCCAGCAGTTCCCCGGGGACTTACGAGCAGTACGTC. Translation: CASSSPGTYEQYV.

The table lists this clonotype with a few counts. The CDR3 region has the DNA TGTGCCAGCGTGATACGGACAGGGGTTGGCGAGCAGTACTTC. Translating it yields CASVIRTGVGEQYF. The J gene is TRBJ2-7, the V gene TRBV2; 9 nucleotides match TRBD1. Germline values: CDR1 SNHLY, CDR2 FYNNEI. The J segment lost 6 bases and the V segment lost 8 bases, leaving 11 bases of the junction unmatched. This CDR3 has 14 residues.

This clonotype was seen only a few times. The CDR3 protein is CATIRSFSLVGRSYSGANVLTF. DNA for the CDR3: TGTGCCACGATCCGGTCGTTTTCTTTAGTCGGTCGTTCGTACTCTGGGGCCAACGTCCTGACTTTC. The chain links TRBV6-2 or TRBV6-3 to TRBJ2-6; no firm D call. Trimming pared 10 bases from V and 0 bases from J, leaving 34 bases between. The germline V gene encodes CDR1 MNHEY and CDR2 SVGEGT. This CDR3 region has 22 residues.

This clonotype was seen a handful of times. This chain connects TRBV29-1 to TRBJ1-1; TRBD1 agrees at 10 bases. V lost 7 bases, J lost 4 bases, and 6 bases stayed unmatched. CDR1 is SQVTM, CDR2 ANQGSEA, per germline. The CDR3 is made up of 13 amino acids. This CDR3 reads CSGAGQGFTEAFF. CDR3 sequence (DNA): TGCAGCGGAGCGGGACAGGGGTTCACTGAAGCTTTCTTT.

This clonotype has ten or more counts. The rearrangement joins TRBV4-3 to TRBJ2-5, with D possibly TRBD1 on 6 matching bases. This CDR3 contains 17 residues. Between the trimmed V and J ends, which lost 0 bases and 4 bases, there was a span of 18 bases. Germline lookup yields CDR1 LGHNA and CDR2 YSLEER. The CDR3 spells CASSQDRRQGYRETQYF. Written as DNA, the CDR3 is TGCGCCAGCAGCCAAGATCGCCGGCAGGGGTATCGAGAGACCCAGTACTTC.

In its sample, this clonotype was seen a few times. This sequence joins TRBV7-2 and TRBJ2-3; TRBD2 agrees at 11 bases. The J segment lost 7 bases and the V segment lost 2 bases, leaving 5 bases of the junction unmatched. The CDR3 consists of 15 residues. Germline V gene data show CDR1 as SGHTA and CDR2 as FQGNSA. The CDR3 protein is CASSLLSGGANTQYF. In DNA form, the CDR3 reads TGTGCCAGCAGCTTACTTAGCGGGGGGGCAAATACGCAGTATTTT.

This clonotype was seen only a few times. The rearrangement joins TRBV28 to TRBJ1-1; D remains unclear. Per germline, CDR1 MDHEN and CDR2 SYDVKM. Trimming pared 2 bases from V and 3 bases from J, leaving 7 bases between. The CDR3 is 13 amino acids. The CDR3 spells CASSLRRYTEAFF. Here the CDR3 DNA reads TGTGCCAGCAGTTTACGACGGTACACTGAAGCTTTCTTT.

This clonotype was detected many times. V gene TRBV7-3 combines with J gene TRBJ2-3; D not certain. Trimming stripped 4 bases from V and 4 bases from J, with 12 bases between. Germline CDR1 and CDR2: SGHTA and FQGTGA. The CDR3 totals 14 residues. CDR3 coding DNA: TGTGCCAGCAGCTCCTTGTCCGGCCCAGATACGCAGTATTTT. Its protein is CASSSLSGPDTQYF.

CDR3 protein: CASRPVGVSGNTIYF. CDR3 sequence (DNA): TGTGCCAGCAGACCCGTAGGGGTCTCCGGAAACACCATATATTTT. The genes are TRBV6-5 and TRBJ1-3; tentatively, D is TRBD1 (5 bases). Trimming pared 6 bases from V and 4 bases from J, leaving 16 bases between. The CDR3 sequence is 15 residues long. The germline V gene encodes CDR1 MNHEY and CDR2 SVGAGI.

The V and J genes are TRBV12-3 or TRBV12-4 and TRBJ2-6, with 9 bases identical to TRBD1. CDR3 length: 19 residues. J lost 3 bases, V lost 5 bases, and 14 bases had no gene match. The CDR3 DNA is TGTGCCAGCAGTATCTTAACCGGGACAGGGCCAGGTGGGGCCAACGTCCTGACTTTC. As protein: CASSILTGTGPGGANVLTF.

This clonotype was observed at least ten times. J is TRBJ2-3 and V is TRBV5-1, with D unresolved. Germline V gene lookup returns CDR1 SGHRS and CDR2 YFSETQ. The CDR3 runs 14 residues. The V end was cut by 0 bases, the J end by 0 bases, with 5 bases between. In DNA form, the CDR3 reads TGCGCCAGCAGCTTGGCCGTGAGCACAGATACGCAGTATTTT. Translating it yields CASSLAVSTDTQYF.

There are a few counts of this clonotype. The genes are TRBV7-8 and TRBJ2-5; 13 bases agree with TRBD2. From germline, CDR1 is SGHVS and CDR2 FQNEAQ. V trimming: 6 bases; J trimming: 5 bases; junction bases outside the gene matches: 9. The CDR3 is 16 residues long. The CDR3 DNA follows: TGTGCCAGCAGTTACGGACTAGCGGGGGAGGAGGAGACCCAGTACTTC. This gives the protein CASSYGLAGEEETQYF.

This clonotype was seen many times. The genes are TRBV18 and TRBJ1-1; possible D gene TRBD1, 6 bases. Germline V CDR1 and CDR2: KGHSH, LQKENI. V dropped 2 bases and J dropped 2 bases, with 12 bases sitting between them. The CDR3 consists of 15 residues. The CDR3 spells CASSPGAGANTEAFF. CDR3 DNA sequence: TGTGCCAGCTCACCAGGGGCAGGGGCCAACACTGAAGCTTTCTTT. The full variable domain, completed using reference TRBV18 and TRBJ1-1, is NAGVMQNPRHLVRRRGQEARLRCSPMKGHSHVYWYRQLPEEGLKFMVYLQKENIIDESGMPKERFSAEFPKEGPSILRIQQVVRGDSAAYFCASSPGAGANTEAFFGQGTRLTVV.

In its sample, this clonotype was seen a few times. V gene TRBV6-6 combines with J gene TRBJ2-7, with 10 bases fitting TRBD1. Germline V gene sequence: CDR1 MNHNY, CDR2 SVGAGI (reference sequence). The J segment lost 0 bases and the V segment lost 5 bases, leaving 4 bases of the junction unmatched. The CDR3 has 15 residues. CDR3 coding DNA: TGTGCCAGCAGTGCGGACAGGGGGTTCTCCTACGAGCAGTACGTC. Translating it yields CASSADRGFSYEQYV.

This clonotype was seen repeatedly, ten times or more. The chain employs TRBV9 and TRBJ2-3; tentative D call: TRBD2 (5 bases). The CDR3 spans 15 residues. CDR1 and CDR2 from the germline V gene are SGDLS and YYNGEE. The ends were cut back, 0 bases at V and 1 base at J, with 9 bases in the middle. The CDR3 region has the DNA TGTGCCAGCAGCGTAGAGTGGCGGGGCACAGATACGCAGTATTTT. Protein product: CASSVEWRGTDTQYF.

This clonotype was observed a handful of times. V is TRBV29-1 and J is TRBJ2-1, with TRBD2 matching over 11 bases. The CDR3 is made up of 17 amino acids. The germline gives CDR1 SQVTM, CDR2 ANQGSEA. With 0 bases clipped from V and 10 bases from J, the junction kept 14 bases outside the gene matches. The CDR3 here is CSVEDLNSGGASWEQFF. The CDR3 DNA follows: TGCAGCGTTGAAGATCTCAATAGCGGGGGGGCCTCCTGGGAGCAGTTCTTC.

This clonotype was detected ten times or more. The chain joins TRBV7-7 to TRBJ2-5, with D maybe TRBD1 (6 bases). Germline V gene lookup returns CDR1 SSHAT and CDR2 FNYEAQ (reference sequence). The CDR3 extends over 13 amino acids. Trimming pared 5 bases from V and 2 bases from J, leaving 9 bases between. The CDR3: CASSPDRQETQYF. The DNA of the CDR3 is TGTGCCAGCAGCCCGGACAGACAAGAGACCCAGTACTTC.

This clonotype showed up many times. J is TRBJ2-1 and V is TRBV9; D not certain. Trimming took 4 bases from V and 5 from J, leaving 13 bases between them. Germline V gene data show CDR1 as SGDLS and CDR2 as YYNGEE. The CDR3 has 14 residues. The CDR3 loop is CASSPRTEDNEQFF. In DNA, the CDR3 is TGTGCCAGCAGCCCCCGGACGGAAGACAATGAGCAGTTCTTC.